These 13 T cell receptor beta chains originate from one sample sequenced in a study of radiation and T cells in renal cell carcinoma (TCRdb year 2020). The label giving this sample's time point can be read as: blood 2 weeks post-SBRT. The treatment or condition label, read with the paper, signifies: 15 Gy SBRT to primary tumor, nephrectomy 4 weeks later. Libraries were constructed by the immunoSEQ multiplex PCR assay. The immuneACCESS repertoire file appears here via TCRdb, limited to in-frame rearrangements. These files lack a portion of the clones; in checked studies, under half of the deficit traces to unresolved V genes, and the cause of the others is not known. The sample includes some 120,000 clones, with more than 75% observed a single time. The ten most abundant clones make up more than 5% of the sample. The material sequenced was blood, taken from a patient whose treatment included radiotherapy and nephrectomy. Receptors were obtained from a woman between 65 and 79 years old with renal cell carcinoma.

The genes are TRBV30 and TRBJ1-1, with D unclear. Trimming removed 0 bases at V and 4 bases at J, with 9 bases between. This CDR3 contains 13 residues. The germline V gene encodes CDR1 GTSNPN and CDR2 SVGIG (reference sequence). The CDR3 DNA reads TGTGCCTGGAGTGTTTTCCGGGGCACTGAAGCTTTCTTT. As protein: CAWSVFRGTEAFF.

The chain has TRBV19 and TRBJ1-2; weak D call: TRBD1 (5 bases). V gave up 10 bases and J gave up 2 bases, with 14 bases separating them. In germline, CDR1 is LNHDA, CDR2 SQIVND (reference sequence). CDR3 size: 13 residues. The CDR3 nucleotides read TGTGCCACCAGGGTCCCGGCGAACTATGGCTACACCTTC. Translation gives CATRVPANYGYTF.

The chain carries TRBV6-1 and TRBJ1-2; 7 positions agree with TRBD1. Germline V lookup: CDR1 MNHNS, CDR2 SASEGT. The CDR3 has 13 residues. V dropped 10 bases and J dropped 6; count of bases not matched to a gene: 11. The CDR3 bases are TGTGCCAACCACAGGGGTGCCGGTGATGGCTACACCTTC. As protein: CANHRGAGDGYTF.

The chain recombines TRBV28 with TRBJ1-1, with no clear D. V gave up 6 bases and J gave up 11 bases, with 19 bases separating them. Germline V gene lookup returns CDR1 MDHEN and CDR2 SYDVKM. The CDR3 loop spans 13 amino acids. CDR3 in DNA: TGTGCCAGCAGAAAAACGCCAAGCGGAGGGGCTTTCTTT. Protein: CASRKTPSGGAFF.

V gene TRBV30 combines with J gene TRBJ1-1; a possible D gene is TRBD1 (5 bases). The CDR3 loop spans 12 amino acids. The V end lost 3 bases, the J end lost 8 bases, and 13 bases lay between the germline ends. The V gene's germline CDR1 is GTSNPN and CDR2 SVGIG (reference sequence). This chain's CDR3 is CAWRPRDSEAFF. CDR3 nucleotide sequence: TGTGCCTGGAGGCCCCGGGACTCCGAAGCTTTCTTT. Looking up the rest from reference TRBV30 and TRBJ1-1 gives the full variable domain: SQTIHQWPATLVQPVGSPLSLECTVEGTSNPNLYWYRQAAGRGLQLLFYSVGIGQISSEVPQNLSASRPQDRQFILSSKKLLLSDSGFYLCAWRPRDSEAFFGQGTRLTVV.

This sequence joins TRBV7-9 and TRBJ1-5; D gene unclear. CDR3 length: 15 residues. Trimming left V 5 bases short and J 0 bases short, with 11 bases between. Germline values: CDR1 SEHNR, CDR2 FQNEAQ (reference sequence). CDR3 coding DNA: TGTGCCAGCAGCCCCGGCGCGGTTAGCAATCAGCCCCAGCATTTT. It encodes CASSPGAVSNQPQHF.

This chain connects TRBV18 to TRBJ1-1; D is unresolved. Germline CDR1 KGHSH, CDR2 LQKENI. V was shortened by 1 base and J by 1 base, with 7 bases between the two germline ends. This CDR3 comprises 14 residues. The CDR3 spells CASSPLLENTEAFF. In DNA, the CDR3 is TGTGCCAGCTCACCACTACTAGAGAACACTGAAGCTTTCTTT.

The gene calls are TRBV14 and TRBJ1-1, with 9 bases matching TRBD1. The CDR3 runs to 18 residues. Germline CDR1 SGHDN, CDR2 FVKESK. J gave up 2 bases and V 4 bases, and 14 bases lay outside the gene matches. The CDR3 reads CASSRYRDRALSNTEAFF. Written as DNA, the CDR3 is TGTGCCAGCAGCCGGTACCGGGACAGGGCTTTAAGTAACACTGAAGCTTTCTTT.

The chain couples TRBV5-1 to TRBJ1-1; 8 nucleotides align to TRBD1. CDR3 size: 15 residues. V was clipped by 4 bases and J by 3 bases; unmatched bases: 8. Per the germline V gene, CDR1 is SGHRS and CDR2 is YFSETQ. DNA of the CDR3: TGCGCCAGCAGCACCCACGGACAGGGAGACACTGAAGCTTTCTTT. Protein product: CASSTHGQGDTEAFF.

V gene TRBV6-5 combines with J gene TRBJ1-2, with D uncertain. The CDR3 runs 16 residues. Looked up from germline, CDR1 is MNHEY and CDR2 is SVGAGI. The germline V and J ends were trimmed by 0 bases and 6 bases, with 17 bases remaining between them. CDR3 in DNA: TGTGCCAGCAGTTACTCTATGCCGGGTCATAGGGATGGCTACACCTTC. Protein: CASSYSMPGHRDGYTF.

The V gene is TRBV7-8, the J gene TRBJ2-1; no definite D call. V dropped 1 base and J dropped 9 bases, with 16 bases sitting between them. Germline CDR1 and CDR2: SGHVS and FQNEAQ. The CDR3 contains 15 residues. CDR3 loop: CASSLDVQAMGEQFF. The CDR3 bases are TGTGCCAGCAGCTTAGATGTTCAGGCAATGGGTGAGCAGTTCTTC. Full variable domain (missing parts from reference TRBV7-8 and TRBJ2-1): GAGVSQSPRYKVAKRGQDVALRCDPISGHVSLFWYQQALGQGPEFLTYFQNEAQLDKSGLPSDRFFAERPEGSVSTLKIQRTQQEDSAVYLCASSLDVQAMGEQFFGPGTRLTVL.

CDR3 amino acids: CAWSLPVSSGNTIYF. The CDR3 DNA reads TGTGCCTGGAGCCTCCCAGTGAGCTCTGGAAACACCATATATTTT. The chain joins TRBV30 to TRBJ1-3; D gene uncertain. This CDR3 is built from 15 residues. Trimming took off 3 bases at V and 0 bases at J, with 12 bases between the two ends. The germline CDR1 and CDR2 sequences are GTSNPN and SVGIG (reference sequence).

The rearrangement uses TRBV27 and TRBJ1-1; 11 bases are a match to TRBD1. This CDR3 has 15 residues. Germline V gene lookup returns CDR1 MNHEY and CDR2 SMNVEV (reference sequence). Trimming cost V 5 bases and J 4 bases; bases outside gene matches: 6. The CDR3 protein is CASSTQDRGLTEAFF. The CDR3, as DNA: TGTGCCAGCAGTACCCAGGACAGGGGGCTCACTGAAGCTTTCTTT.